The rows below give T cell receptor beta chains drawn from one sample of a study of cytomegalovirus exposure and HLA in healthy donors. Assay: immunoSEQ multiplex PCR; the TCRdb copy retains only in-frame clones and omits some. The table includes over 80,000 clones, approximately 83% detected once. Sequencing was performed on PBMCs. Every receptor here comes from a middle-aged man in good health and CMV-seronegative. CDR3s include the opening cysteine and the closing phenylalanine or tryptophan.

J | V | CDR3
TRBJ2-5 | TRBV27 | CASRPDRSKTQYF
TRBJ1-2 | TRBV7-2 | CASSLVEGAGYGYTF
TRBJ2-7 | TRBV14 | CASSQESTGEYEQYF
TRBJ2-1 | TRBV7-2 | CASSLAGTGIYNEQFF
TRBJ2-5 | TRBV6-5 | CASSPWTGGVETQYF
TRBJ1-3 | TRBV14 | CASSLGTGFGNTIYF
TRBJ2-5 | TRBV7-3 | CASSPRGGGRVKRVTQYF
TRBJ1-1 | TRBV7-9 | CASSSLGNTEAFF
TRBJ2-3 | TRBV4-1 | CASSQDSQDTQYF
TRBJ2-5 | TRBV7-6 | CASSPLWRAEGETQYF
TRBJ1-4 | TRBV7-8 | CASSLSTGGGEKLFF
TRBJ1-5 | TRBV19 | CASSPDRADNQPQHF
TRBJ1-1 | TRBV4-3 | CASSQVGRANTEAFF
TRBJ1-2 | TRBV19 | CASSYGLYGTGNGYTF
TRBJ2-1 | TRBV11-2 | CASSRLGTRSYNEQFF
TRBJ2-7 | TRBV7-8 | CASSLELTWNSFSYEQYF
TRBJ1-3 | TRBV4-2 | CASSQEGRGPSGNTIYF
TRBJ1-2 | TRBV6-5 | CASSYIPPTGYGYTF
TRBJ2-7 | TRBV11-1 | CASSLVVTGKSHEQYF
TRBJ2-7 | TRBV28 | CASSFPYSGGLNEQYF
TRBJ1-1 | TRBV27 | CASSLSLGLTEAFF
TRBJ2-1 | TRBV7-6 | CASSPQTGTGPGEQFF
TRBJ1-2 | TRBV28 | CASSEHYGYTF
TRBJ2-7 | TRBV4-3 | CASSQDRLSYEQYF
TRBJ2-1 | TRBV27 | CASRPGVYNEQFF
TRBJ2-1 | TRBV4-3 | CASSQARIASYNEQFF
TRBJ1-4 | TRBV7-3 | CASSLGPRDSNEKLFF
TRBJ1-1 | TRBV14 | CASSPRGYPNTEAFF
TRBJ1-3 | TRBV11-2 | CASSLVPAAGNTIYF
TRBJ1-5 | TRBV9 | CASSVGGLLNQPQHF
TRBJ2-5 | TRBV9 | CASSGEGREQYF
TRBJ2-3 | TRBV7-3 | CASSLFGGVTDTQYF
TRBJ2-7 | TRBV5-4 | CASSRWAYEQYF
TRBJ2-7 | TRBV18 | CASSPTSGGFYEQYF
TRBJ1-6 | TRBV6-1 | CASRPLPYSNSPLHF
TRBJ1-4 | TRBV5-6 | CASSPDMRANEKLFF
TRBJ1-4 | TRBV27 | CASSFIPTVEKLFF
TRBJ2-7 | TRBV7-2 | CASSLTEGGFIRYF
TRBJ2-7 | TRBV29-1 | CSVRLVSPEQYF
TRBJ2-7 | TRBV18 | CASSQQGAQDEQYF
TRBJ1-1 | TRBV7-9 | CASSREAEAFF
TRBJ1-5 | TRBV19 | CASSYRGNQPQHF
TRBJ1-1 | TRBV19 | CASSLQGAGTEAFF
TRBJ2-7 | TRBV5-6 | CASSLRAGPSYEQYF
TRBJ1-2 | TRBV7-9 | CASSSSTRGAGVGYTF
TRBJ1-5 | TRBV10-3 | CAISESTEPQHF
TRBJ2-5 | TRBV7-3 | CASSLGQGETQYF
TRBJ1-1 | TRBV5-4 | CASSFAQNTEAFF
TRBJ1-5 | TRBV9 | CASSPGEGGILGNQPQHF
TRBJ2-7 | TRBV9 | CASSGRDSDYEQYF
TRBJ2-3 | TRBV5-4 | CASSLDSTAFTDTQYF
TRBJ1-1 | TRBV5-1 | CASSGTGETEAFF
TRBJ1-6 | TRBV7-9 | CASSSGQVSSPLHF
TRBJ2-1 | TRBV7-8 | CASSLADRGGYEQFF
TRBJ1-1 | TRBV13 | CASSGGVNTEAFF